This entry features one T cell receptor beta chain sequence. Its cognate antigen is unknown. No patient had autoimmune disease or received systemic immunosuppression. This sample was included in a study of OX40 agonist ivuxolimab in advanced cancers. The study's findings and limits: Dosing at 0.1 to 3.0 mg/kg was accompanied by clonal expansion of CD4+ and CD8+ blood T cells by week 6. The 0.1-3.0 mg/kg partial responders had among the lowest clonal expansion. Averaged across samples, CD8+ T cells carried more expanded clones than CD4+ did.

In germline, CDR1 is LNHNV, CDR2 YYDKDF (reference sequence). The CDR3 totals 15 residues. J was trimmed by 7 bases and V by 5 bases; bases with no gene match: 10. Assay used: immunoSEQ multiplex PCR; TCRdb lists only in-frame clones, some missing. The profile shows about 12,000 clones, 80% to 85% of them singletons. This sequence originates from an adult with an advanced solid tumor such as melanoma, head and neck, liver or kidney cancer. Sample: CD4+ or CD8+ T cells sorted from blood, taken in a trial of the OX40 agonist ivuxolimab. This chain links TRBV15 with TRBJ2-1, with 8 bases lining up with TRBD1. Here the CDR3 DNA reads TGTGCCACCAGCCCACGCGGGCAGGGGGCAAATGAGCAGTTCTTC. The encoded protein is CATSPRGQGANEQFF.